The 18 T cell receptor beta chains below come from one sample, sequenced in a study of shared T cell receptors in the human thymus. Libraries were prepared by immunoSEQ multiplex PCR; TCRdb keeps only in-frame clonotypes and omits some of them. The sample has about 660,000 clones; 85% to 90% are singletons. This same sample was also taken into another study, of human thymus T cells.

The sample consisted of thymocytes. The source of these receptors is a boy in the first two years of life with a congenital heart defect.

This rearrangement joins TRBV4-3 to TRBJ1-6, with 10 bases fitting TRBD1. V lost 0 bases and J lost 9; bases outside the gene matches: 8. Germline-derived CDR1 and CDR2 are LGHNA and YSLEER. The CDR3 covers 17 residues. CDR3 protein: CASSQESKGQGISPLHF. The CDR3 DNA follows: TGCGCCAGCAGCCAAGAATCTAAGGGACAGGGGATTTCACCCCTCCACTTT.

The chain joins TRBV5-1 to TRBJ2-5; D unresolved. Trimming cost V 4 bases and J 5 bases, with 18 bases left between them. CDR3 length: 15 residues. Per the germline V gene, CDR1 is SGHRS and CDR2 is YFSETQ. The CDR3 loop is CASSPGVALFETQYF. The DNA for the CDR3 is TGCGCCAGCAGCCCCGGAGTAGCATTATTCGAGACCCAGTACTTC.

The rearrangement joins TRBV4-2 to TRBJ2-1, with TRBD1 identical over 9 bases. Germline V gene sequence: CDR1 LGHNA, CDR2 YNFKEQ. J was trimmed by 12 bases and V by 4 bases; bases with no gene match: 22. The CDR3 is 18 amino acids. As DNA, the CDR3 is TGTGCCAGCAGCCCCGGGACAGGGTCGCTAGCGGAGCTGTACGGGCAGTTCTTC. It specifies CASSPGTGSLAELYGQFF.

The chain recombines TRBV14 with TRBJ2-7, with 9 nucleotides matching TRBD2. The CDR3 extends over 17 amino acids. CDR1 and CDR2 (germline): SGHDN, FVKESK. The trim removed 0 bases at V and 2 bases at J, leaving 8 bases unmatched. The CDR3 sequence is CASSQELAGGPTYEQYF. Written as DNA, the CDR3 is TGTGCCAGCAGCCAAGAACTGGCGGGAGGGCCTACCTACGAGCAGTACTTC.

CDR3 in amino acids: CASSASRGSPSYEQYF. The CDR3 bases are TGTGCCAGCAGCGCTAGCAGGGGGTCCCCCTCCTACGAGCAGTACTTC. The V call is TRBV9, the J call TRBJ2-7; 7 bases line up with TRBD1. Germline V CDR1 and CDR2: SGDLS, YYNGEE. The CDR3 is 16 amino acids. The J segment lost 0 bases and the V segment lost 3 bases, leaving 9 bases of the junction unmatched.

This chain's CDR3 is CASSVGTGEPPGNTIYF. The CDR3 DNA sequence: TGCGCCAGCTCGGTGGGGACAGGGGAACCTCCTGGAAACACCATATATTTT. The chain recombines TRBV10-2 with TRBJ1-3; TRBD1 matches 10 bases. With 8 bases clipped from V and 2 bases from J, the junction kept 12 bases outside the gene matches. Germline V lookup: CDR1 WSHSY, CDR2 SAAADI. This CDR3 contains 17 residues.

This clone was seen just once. This chain's CDR3 is CASSPRPGVAGVYNEQFF. The CDR3 nucleotides are TGTGCCAGCAGCCCCCGGCCGGGGGTAGCGGGAGTGTACAATGAGCAGTTCTTC. The V gene is TRBV7-2, the J gene TRBJ2-1, with TRBD2 matching 9 bases. Germline V lookup: CDR1 SGHTA, CDR2 FQGNSA. V trimming: 5 bases; J trimming: 4 bases; junction bases outside the gene matches: 15. This CDR3 is built from 18 residues.

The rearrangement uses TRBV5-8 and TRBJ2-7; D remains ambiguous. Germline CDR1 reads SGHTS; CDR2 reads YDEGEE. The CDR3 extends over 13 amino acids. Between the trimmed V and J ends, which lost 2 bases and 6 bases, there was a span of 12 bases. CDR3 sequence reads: CASSLTRYFEQYF. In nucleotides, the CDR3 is TGTGCCAGCAGCTTAACTCGGTATTTCGAGCAGTACTTC.

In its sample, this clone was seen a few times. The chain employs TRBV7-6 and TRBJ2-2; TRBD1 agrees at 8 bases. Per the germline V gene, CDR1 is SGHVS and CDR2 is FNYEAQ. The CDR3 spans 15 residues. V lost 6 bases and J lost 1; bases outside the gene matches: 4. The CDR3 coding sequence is TGTGCCAGCAGATCGACAGGGGAGAACACCGGGGAGCTGTTTTTT. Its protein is CASRSTGENTGELFF.

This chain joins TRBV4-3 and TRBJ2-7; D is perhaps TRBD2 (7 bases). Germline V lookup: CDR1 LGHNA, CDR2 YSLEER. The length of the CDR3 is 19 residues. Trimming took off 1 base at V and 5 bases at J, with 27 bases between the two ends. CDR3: CASSQVAGEGTLLKDEQYF. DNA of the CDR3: TGCGCCAGCAGCCAAGTGGCGGGGGAGGGGACATTACTTAAGGACGAGCAGTACTTC.

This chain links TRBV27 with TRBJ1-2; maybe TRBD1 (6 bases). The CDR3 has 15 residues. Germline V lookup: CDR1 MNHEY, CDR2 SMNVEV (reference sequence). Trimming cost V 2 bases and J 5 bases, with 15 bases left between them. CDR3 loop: CASSLTGGAYYGYTF. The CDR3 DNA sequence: TGTGCCAGCAGTTTAACGGGGGGCGCTTATTATGGCTACACCTTC.

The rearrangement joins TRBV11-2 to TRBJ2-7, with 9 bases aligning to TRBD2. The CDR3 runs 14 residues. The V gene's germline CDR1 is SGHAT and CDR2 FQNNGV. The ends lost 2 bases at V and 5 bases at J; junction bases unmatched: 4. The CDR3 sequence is CASSLPSGKDEQYF. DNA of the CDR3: TGTGCCAGCAGCTTACCTAGCGGGAAGGACGAGCAGTACTTC.

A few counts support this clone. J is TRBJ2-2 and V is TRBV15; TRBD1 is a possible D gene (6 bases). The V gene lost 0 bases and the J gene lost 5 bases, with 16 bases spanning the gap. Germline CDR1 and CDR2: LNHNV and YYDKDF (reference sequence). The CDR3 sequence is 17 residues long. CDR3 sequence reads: CATSRDRGAKGTGELFF. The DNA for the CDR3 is TGTGCCACCAGCAGAGACAGGGGAGCTAAGGGGACCGGGGAGCTGTTTTTT.

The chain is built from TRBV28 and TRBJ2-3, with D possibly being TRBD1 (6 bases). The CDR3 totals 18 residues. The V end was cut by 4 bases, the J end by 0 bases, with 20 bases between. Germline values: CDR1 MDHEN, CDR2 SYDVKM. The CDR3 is CASSSTLQQGTSTDTQYF. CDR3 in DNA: TGTGCCAGCAGTTCAACCTTACAACAGGGAACGAGCACAGATACGCAGTATTTT.

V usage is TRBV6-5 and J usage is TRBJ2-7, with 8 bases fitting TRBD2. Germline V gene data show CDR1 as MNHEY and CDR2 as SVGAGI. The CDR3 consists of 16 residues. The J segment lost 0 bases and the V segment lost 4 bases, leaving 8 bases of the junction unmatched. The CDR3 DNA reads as TGTGCCAGCAGTTTTTCTTCCGGGAGGGCCTCCTACGAGCAGTACTTC. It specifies CASSFSSGRASYEQYF.

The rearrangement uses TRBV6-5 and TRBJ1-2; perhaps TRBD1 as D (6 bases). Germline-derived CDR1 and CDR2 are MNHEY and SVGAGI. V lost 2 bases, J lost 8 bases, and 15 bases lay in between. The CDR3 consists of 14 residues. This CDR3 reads CASSYTNREGGYTF. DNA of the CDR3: TGTGCCAGCAGTTACACTAACAGGGAGGGAGGCTACACCTTC.

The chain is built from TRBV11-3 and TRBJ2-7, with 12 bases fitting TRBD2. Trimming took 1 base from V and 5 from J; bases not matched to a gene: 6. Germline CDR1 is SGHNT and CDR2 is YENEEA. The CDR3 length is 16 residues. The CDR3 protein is CASSLALAGGPDEQYF. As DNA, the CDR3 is TGTGCCAGCAGCTTAGCTCTAGCGGGAGGGCCCGACGAGCAGTACTTC.

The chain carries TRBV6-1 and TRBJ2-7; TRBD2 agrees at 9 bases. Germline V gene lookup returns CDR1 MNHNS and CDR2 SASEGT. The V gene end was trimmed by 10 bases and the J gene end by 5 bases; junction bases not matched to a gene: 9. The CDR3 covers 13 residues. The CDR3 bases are TGTGCCACCTTTAGCGGGAGAGCCGACGAGCAGTACTTC. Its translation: CATFSGRADEQYF.